This T cell receptor (beta chain) derives from a study of blood T cell repertoires in COVID-19. Study in general: Italy, Spain and the United States were the sources of the convalescent and acute COVID-19 samples.

Between the trimmed V and J ends, which lost 4 bases and 6 bases, there was a span of 6 bases. Germline assignment: CDR1 SGHRS and CDR2 YFSETQ. This CDR3 spans 11 amino acids. During active infection, Seattle patients enrolled and were then monitored through disease. In the original analysis: Nucleated cell number was recorded as an estimate derived from reference gene primer amplification. Measured with immunoSEQ multiplex PCR; TCRdb has only the in-frame clones, and not every one. The V and J calls and clone size are taken from that table; D and trimming were inferred from the DNA. The sample yields tens of thousands of clones, under 90% seen once.

Specimen: peripheral blood. The receptor was isolated from a woman aged 80 or over with COVID-19, enrolled during active disease. J is TRBJ2-3 and V is TRBV5-1; TRBD2 might be the D (5 bases). Here the CDR3 reads CASSPGDTQYF. The DNA of the CDR3 is TGCGCCAGCAGCCCGGGGGATACGCAGTATTTT.